One and the same sample provided the 32 T cell receptor beta chains below, sequenced in a study of T-cell memory formation after mild COVID-19. TCRdb analysed the 5' RACE reads with MiXCR anew, one entry per CDR3 protein. This sample has approximately 260,000 distinct CDR3 sequences, with 18% found just once. Sequenced sample: PBMCs or a T cell subset sorted from them (not recorded which). These receptors originate from a man aged 18 to 30 who had mild COVID-19 (a few samples of this study predate the infection). Cell type and time point are not known.

This chain joins TRBV5-1 and TRBJ2-7, with D possibly TRBD1 on 5 matching bases. Germline loops: CDR1 SGHRS, CDR2 YFSETQ. V was pared by 5 bases and J by 2 bases, with 5 bases between. The CDR3 spans 11 residues. The CDR3 nucleotides read TGCGCCAGCAGGGACACCTACGAGCAGTACGTC. Protein product: CASRDTYEQYV.

In DNA, the CDR3 is TGCGCCAGCAGCTTCCGACAGGGCACAGATACGCAGTATTTT. It specifies CASSFRQGTDTQYF. The chain recombines TRBV5-1 with TRBJ2-3; D is perhaps TRBD1 (6 bases). In germline, CDR1 is SGHRS, CDR2 YFSETQ. Trimming removed 2 bases at V and 1 base at J, with 8 bases between. The CDR3 length is 14 residues.

This clonotype was seen many times. The chain couples TRBV6-6 to TRBJ2-5; D ambiguous. This CDR3 is built from 14 residues. Looked up from germline, CDR1 is MNHNY and CDR2 is SVGAGI (reference sequence). The V gene lost 0 bases and the J gene lost 2 bases, with 7 bases spanning the gap. CDR3 sequence: CASSYSAGQETQYF. Written as DNA, the CDR3 is TGTGCCAGCAGTTACTCGGCAGGTCAAGAGACCCAGTACTTC.

This clonotype was detected a few times. This chain connects TRBV6-1 to TRBJ1-2; no firm D call. With 2 bases removed from V and 7 bases from J, the gap between germline ends came to 17 bases. Germline assignment: CDR1 MNHNS and CDR2 SASEGT. This CDR3 comprises 15 residues. CDR3 loop: CASSESGSVSFGYTF. CDR3 nucleotide sequence: TGTGCCAGCAGTGAATCGGGGTCGGTGTCGTTTGGCTACACCTTC.

There are a few counts of this clonotype. This chain uses TRBV5-1 with TRBJ2-1; D is possibly TRBD2 (7 bases). CDR1 and CDR2 (germline): SGHRS, YFSETQ. CDR3 length equals 15 residues. Trimming shortened V by 0 bases and J by 6 bases, and 13 bases separated the two germline ends. CDR3 sequence: CASSLVGGRINEQFF. CDR3 bases: TGCGCCAGCAGCTTGGTGGGGGGGCGCATCAATGAGCAGTTCTTC.

The genes are TRBV7-6 and TRBJ2-2; 10 bases agree with TRBD2. Germline V gene sequence: CDR1 SGHVS, CDR2 FNYEAQ. The CDR3 covers 17 residues. V gave up 5 bases and J gave up 2 bases; unmatched junction bases: 8. CDR3 coding DNA: TGTGCCAGCAGCCGCTCACTAGCGGGGCCTAACACCGGGGAGCTGTTTTTT. This codes for CASSRSLAGPNTGELFF.

This clonotype was detected ten times or more. The chain carries TRBV4-2 and TRBJ2-3; 11 bases agree with TRBD2. The germline gives CDR1 LGHNA, CDR2 YNFKEQ. With V trimmed by 1 base and J by 3 bases, 3 bases remained unmatched. The length of the CDR3 is 16 residues. The CDR3 DNA sequence: TGTGCCAGCAGCCAAGGCGTAGCGGGGGGGACAGATACGCAGTATTTT. Protein product: CASSQGVAGGTDTQYF.

The genes are TRBV19 and TRBJ1-5; TRBD1 aligns across 10 bases. Trimming at V came to 10 bases and at J to 5 bases, leaving 11 bases not matched to a gene. The germline gives CDR1 LNHDA, CDR2 SQIVND (reference sequence). This CDR3 has 15 amino acids. The CDR3: CATDTGTGDYQPQHF. CDR3 nucleotides: TGTGCCACCGACACCGGGACAGGGGATTATCAGCCCCAGCATTTT.

This clonotype was seen a few times. The genes are TRBV28 and TRBJ1-5; D gene ambiguous. Germline lookup yields CDR1 MDHEN and CDR2 SYDVKM. Trimming cost V 3 bases and J 5 bases, with 2 bases left between them. The CDR3 length is 11 residues. The CDR3 DNA reads as TGTGCCAGCAGTTTGGATCAGCCCCAGCATTTT. Amino acids: CASSLDQPQHF.

The V and J genes are TRBV3-1 and TRBJ1-1; D perhaps matches TRBD1 (5 bases). In germline, CDR1 is LGHDT, CDR2 YNNKEL (reference sequence). This CDR3 spans 15 amino acids. V lost 0 bases and J lost 4, with 12 bases in between. CDR3 coding DNA: TGTGCCAGCAGCCAAGACTGGACATATGGCACTGAAGCTTTCTTT. It translates to CASSQDWTYGTEAFF. Together with reference TRBV3-1 and TRBJ1-1, the CDR3 gives the full variable domain: DTAVSQTPKYLVTQMGNDKSIKCEQNLGHDTMYWYKQDSKKFLKIMFSYNNKELIINETVPNRFSPKSPDKAHLNLHINSLELGDSAVYFCASSQDWTYGTEAFFGQGTRLTVV.

This clonotype came up a few times. The gene calls are TRBV7-3 and TRBJ2-3, with no clear D. Germline CDR1 is SGHTA and CDR2 is FQGTGA. The germline V and J ends were trimmed by 5 bases and 0 bases, with 15 bases remaining between them. This CDR3 has 16 residues. CDR3 protein: CASSRWASASTDTQYF. The CDR3 DNA sequence: TGTGCCAGCAGCCGATGGGCATCGGCTAGCACAGATACGCAGTATTTT.

CDR3 nucleotides: TGTGCCAGTGGAGCGGGGTCGCCGATATACAATGAGCAGTTCTTC. Translation gives CASGAGSPIYNEQFF. The chain employs TRBV19 and TRBJ2-1, with 7 positions matching TRBD2. Germline V CDR1 and CDR2: LNHDA, SQIVND (reference sequence). V was pared by 8 bases and J by 4 bases, with 11 bases of the junction left unmatched. This CDR3 contains 15 residues.

The chain combines TRBV7-2 with TRBJ1-2; TRBD1 might be the D (5 bases). The V gene lost 1 base and the J gene lost 8 bases, with 14 bases spanning the gap. CDR3 length equals 14 residues. CDR1 is SGHTA and CDR2 is FQGNSA in the germline V gene. CDR3 protein: CASSLEQERGGYTF. CDR3 coding DNA: TGTGCCAGCAGCTTAGAACAGGAGAGAGGAGGCTACACCTTC.

This clonotype was seen once. This chain links TRBV4-1 with TRBJ1-2; D is unclear. The length of the CDR3 is 13 residues. V lost 4 bases, J lost 2 bases, and 8 bases lay in between. The germline CDR1 and CDR2 sequences are MGHRA and YSYEKL. The CDR3: CASSPGENYGYTF. CDR3 sequence (DNA): TGCGCCAGCAGCCCTGGGGAGAACTATGGCTACACCTTC.

This clonotype has just a few counts. The chain couples TRBV30 to TRBJ1-5, with D maybe TRBD1 (5 bases). The CDR3 extends over 15 amino acids. CDR1 is GTSNPN and CDR2 is SVGIG in the germline V gene (reference sequence). The V gene lost 2 bases and the J gene lost 4 bases, with 15 bases spanning the gap. The CDR3 protein is CAWSSGTGRNQPQHF. CDR3 sequence (DNA): TGTGCCTGGAGTTCCGGGACCGGGCGAAATCAGCCCCAGCATTTT.

This clonotype has only a few counts. This chain joins TRBV28 and TRBJ2-3; weak D call: TRBD2 (7 bases). Germline loops: CDR1 MDHEN, CDR2 SYDVKM. This CDR3 is built from 14 residues. Trimming pared 8 bases from V and 7 bases from J, leaving 19 bases between. This CDR3 reads CASYSRGGTNTQYF. In DNA form, the CDR3 reads TGTGCCAGCTATTCAAGGGGGGGCACGAATACGCAGTATTTT.

This clonotype has a count of ten or more. The chain is built from TRBV7-2 and TRBJ1-1, with D possibly matching TRBD1 (5 bases). The CDR3 has 17 residues. Per the germline V gene, CDR1 is SGHTA and CDR2 is FQGNSA. Trimming took 1 base from V and 3 from J, leaving 18 bases between them. The DNA of the CDR3 is TGTGCCAGCAGCTTAGATCTGGGGGGTCTTTTTTACACTGAAGCTTTCTTT. Amino acid sequence: CASSLDLGGLFYTEAFF.

The V call is TRBV4-3, the J call TRBJ2-1; tentatively, D is TRBD1 or TRBD2 (6 bases each). The V end lost 3 bases, the J end lost 6 bases, and 12 bases lay between the germline ends. The CDR3 consists of 14 residues. The V gene's germline CDR1 is LGHNA and CDR2 YSLEER. CDR3 bases: TGCGCCAGCAGCCATTATAGGGGGGTCAATGAGCAGTTCTTC. It yields the protein CASSHYRGVNEQFF.

The genes are TRBV12-3 or TRBV12-4 and TRBJ2-7; TRBD2 matches 7 bases. The CDR3 has 15 residues. The V and J ends lost 5 bases and 0 bases, in that order; junction bases with no gene match: 7. The CDR3 loop is CASSPGLRSSYEQYF. The CDR3 DNA follows: TGTGCCAGCAGTCCGGGACTACGGAGCTCCTACGAGCAGTACTTC.

This clonotype was observed a few times. The rearrangement links TRBV6-2 or TRBV6-3 to TRBJ2-5, with D tentatively TRBD2 (6 bases). With 7 bases removed from V and 4 bases from J, the gap between germline ends came to 16 bases. There are 14 residues in the CDR3. Germline V gene data show CDR1 as MNHEY and CDR2 as SVGEGT. CDR3: CASNPGFSGETQYF. The CDR3 DNA reads TGTGCCAGCAACCCCGGGTTTAGCGGAGAGACCCAGTACTTC.

This clonotype has a handful of counts. The V call is TRBV4-3, the J call TRBJ2-1; D assignment may be TRBD1 or TRBD2 (6 bases each). Germline CDR1 reads LGHNA; CDR2 reads YSLEER. The CDR3 length is 17 residues. Trimming cost V 0 bases and J 7 bases, with 19 bases left between them. CDR3 amino acids: CASSQDLGGPPTNEQFF. The CDR3 nucleotides read TGCGCCAGCAGCCAAGATCTAGGGGGGCCACCGACTAATGAGCAGTTCTTC.

The chain joins TRBV28 to TRBJ1-2; D possibly corresponds to TRBD1 (6 bases). The CDR3 has 16 amino acids. The germline V gene encodes CDR1 MDHEN and CDR2 SYDVKM. The ends were cut back, 5 bases at V and 8 bases at J, with 24 bases in the middle. The CDR3 region is CASSPMGGLELGGYTF. The CDR3 DNA reads TGTGCCAGCAGTCCAATGGGGGGCCTTGAACTCGGGGGCTACACCTTC.

The rearrangement joins TRBV7-9 to TRBJ2-3, with a weak D call TRBD2 (6 bases). This CDR3 region has 16 residues. Germline assignment: CDR1 SEHNR and CDR2 FQNEAQ (reference sequence). The V and J ends lost 5 bases and 0 bases respectively, with 15 bases between them. As DNA, the CDR3 is TGTGCCAGCAGCAAAAAGAGCGGGCGCAGCACAGATACGCAGTATTTT. Its translation: CASSKKSGRSTDTQYF.

This clonotype was recorded once. This chain links TRBV5-4 with TRBJ2-1; possible D gene TRBD2, 6 bases. V lost 9 bases and J 2 bases, leaving 15 bases between the germline ends. The CDR3 covers 14 residues. Germline V gives CDR1 SGHNT, CDR2 YYREEE (reference sequence). CDR3: CAIKLGGAYNEQFF. Here the CDR3 DNA reads TGTGCCATCAAACTCGGAGGGGCCTACAATGAGCAGTTCTTC.

The V and J genes are TRBV7-9 and TRBJ1-1; D may be TRBD1 (5 bases). The germline V gene has CDR1 SEHNR and CDR2 FQNEAQ (reference sequence). The V end lost 3 bases, the J end lost 5 bases, and 13 bases lay between the germline ends. This CDR3 is built from 14 residues. The chain's CDR3 is CASSFGTRRTEAFF. CDR3 bases: TGTGCCAGCAGCTTTGGGACGAGGAGGACTGAAGCTTTCTTT. Using reference TRBV7-9 and TRBJ1-1 for the parts outside the CDR3, the full variable domain is DTGVSQNPRHKITKRGQNVTFRCDPISEHNRLYWYRQTLGQGPEFLTYFQNEAQLEKSRLLSDRFSAERPKGSFSTLEIQRTEQGDSAMYLCASSFGTRRTEAFFGQGTRLTVV.

A few counts support this clonotype. J is TRBJ2-7 and V is TRBV6-2 or TRBV6-3, with 7 nucleotides matching TRBD2. V lost 5 bases to trimming and J lost 3 bases; unmatched junction nucleotides: 13. Germline V CDR1 and CDR2: MNHEY, SVGEGT. The CDR3 length is 16 residues. CDR3 in DNA: TGTGCCAGCAGTGCACACGTTGGACTAGGAGACTACGAGCAGTACGTC. Its protein product is CASSAHVGLGDYEQYV.

The chain is built from TRBV29-1 and TRBJ1-2, with unresolved D. The V gene's germline CDR1 is SQVTM and CDR2 ANQGSEA. Trimming took off 6 bases at V and 5 bases at J, with 10 bases between the two ends. The CDR3 is 11 amino acids. The CDR3 reads CSVESAYGYTF. The CDR3 DNA reads as TGCAGCGTCGAGTCTGCTTATGGCTACACCTTC. The entire variable domain, with the rest obtained from reference TRBV29-1 and TRBJ1-2, is as follows: SAVISQKPSRDICQRGTSLTIQCQVDSQVTMMFWYRQQPGQSLTLIATANQGSEATYESGFVIDKFPISRPNLTFSTLTVSNMSPEDSSIYLCSVESAYGYTFGSGTRLTVV.

The chain combines TRBV27 with TRBJ2-7; 8 bases match TRBD1. Germline assignment: CDR1 MNHEY and CDR2 SMNVEV (reference sequence). Unmatched junction bases numbered 5, after V lost 5 bases and J lost 2 bases. The CDR3 consists of 14 residues. The CDR3 DNA reads as TGTGCCAGCAGTCGGACAGGGTTGCCCTACGAGCAGTACGTC. The encoded protein is CASSRTGLPYEQYV.

This clonotype appeared a few times. The CDR3 sequence is CASSPLVTGGYEQYF. DNA of the CDR3: TGCGCCAGCAGCCCACTTGTGACAGGGGGCTACGAGCAGTACTTC. This rearrangement joins TRBV4-3 to TRBJ2-7; TRBD1 matches at 9 bases. The V gene end was trimmed by 4 bases and the J gene end by 3 bases; junction bases not matched to a gene: 7. The germline V gene has CDR1 LGHNA and CDR2 YSLEER. There are 15 residues in the CDR3.

V gene TRBV12-2 combines with J gene TRBJ1-1. TRBV12-2 is designated a pseudogene. This CDR3 is built from 15 residues. The DNA for the CDR3 is TGTGCAAGTCGGTCAGGGAGGGATTGGAACACTGAAGCTTTCTTT. It encodes CASRSGRDWNTEAFF.

A few counts support this clonotype. The chain employs TRBV2 and TRBJ2-7, with D uncertain. This CDR3 is built from 11 residues. V was cut by 7 bases and J by 3 bases, with 7 bases left in between. CDR1 is SNHLY, CDR2 FYNNEI, per germline. CDR3 in amino acids: CASNDIYEQYF. The CDR3 bases are TGTGCCAGCAATGACATCTACGAGCAGTACTTC.

The rearrangement uses TRBV6-6 and TRBJ2-1; TRBD2 matches 9 bases. The CDR3 runs 15 residues. The ends lost 2 bases at V and 5 bases at J; junction bases unmatched: 4. Germline-derived CDR1 and CDR2 are MNHNY and SVGAGI (reference sequence). In nucleotides, the CDR3 is TGTGCCAGCAGTTACGGGACTAGCAGAAACAATGAGCAGTTCTTC. Translating it yields CASSYGTSRNNEQFF.